The 24 T cell receptor beta chains listed next were all sequenced from one sample in a study of T cells in Graves' hyperthyroidism and ophthalmopathy. Researchers took RNA transcripts and amplified the TCR beta CDR3 regions from them. A set of HTBI primers served as the primers for a first-round RT-PCR of the TCR CDR3. TCRdb reprocessed the multiplex PCR reads with MiXCR, giving one entry per CDR3 protein. The data contain hundreds of thousands of distinct CDR3 sequences, approximately 18% of them seen just once; the ten biggest clones take up over 15%. The sequencing sample was made of blood. These receptors came from a woman aged 45 to 65 with Graves' hyperthyroidism that later progressed to Graves' ophthalmopathy.

The table lists this clonotype with many counts. CDR3 in amino acids: CASMGPQGTYEQYF. The CDR3 DNA is TGTGCCAGCATGGGTCCACAGGGAACCTACGAGCAGTACTTC. This sequence joins TRBV6-1 and TRBJ2-7; a weak D match, TRBD1 (6 bases). The germline V gene has CDR1 MNHNS and CDR2 SASEGT. Trimming stripped 7 bases from V and 2 bases from J, with 15 bases between. The CDR3 loop spans 14 amino acids.

Many counts were recorded for this clonotype. J is TRBJ2-5 and V is TRBV10-3, with unresolved D. The CDR3 length is 14 residues. Trimming pared 5 bases from V and 5 bases from J, leaving 15 bases between. Germline V gene lookup returns CDR1 ENHRY and CDR2 SYGVKD. CDR3: CAISQRGSFETQYF. The DNA for the CDR3 is TGTGCCATCAGTCAACGTGGTAGTTTCGAGACCCAGTACTTC.

This clonotype was detected ten times or more. The rearrangement uses TRBV6-1 and TRBJ1-2; D is unclear. This CDR3 has 15 residues. V lost 1 base, J lost 4 bases, and 13 bases lay in between. In germline, CDR1 is MNHNS, CDR2 SASEGT. CDR3: CASSEVRWRGYGYTF. CDR3 sequence (DNA): TGTGCCAGCAGTGAAGTAAGATGGCGAGGCTATGGCTACACCTTC.

Many counts were recorded for this clonotype. V is TRBV20-1 and J is TRBJ1-4; a weak D match, TRBD1 (5 bases). Germline V gene sequence: CDR1 DFQATT, CDR2 SNEGSKA (reference sequence). This CDR3 comprises 15 residues. V shed 1 base and J shed 2 bases, with 11 bases lying between them. Here the CDR3 reads CSARAPEGTNEKLFF. The CDR3 region has the DNA TGCAGTGCTAGAGCCCCCGAGGGGACTAATGAAAAACTGTTTTTT.

About this clonotype itself: A junction boundary mismatches the germline segment, possibly from a read error. The chain has TRBV7-9 and TRBJ1-4; TRBD1 matches 9 bases. The CDR3 is 15 residues long. The V gene's germline CDR1 is SEHNR and CDR2 FQNEAQ (reference sequence). CDR3 coding DNA: TGTGCCAGCAGTCGGGACAGGGCAACTAATGAAAAACTGCTTTTT. Protein product: CASSRDRATNEKLLF.

The chain is built from TRBV27 and TRBJ1-1; 7 nucleotides align to TRBD1. Germline-derived CDR1 and CDR2 are MNHEY and SMNVEV (reference sequence). J was trimmed by 7 bases and V by 3 bases; bases with no gene match: 8. The CDR3 runs 14 residues. CDR3 protein: CASSLGTEFNEAFF. The CDR3, as DNA: TGTGCCAGCAGTTTGGGGACAGAATTTAATGAAGCTTTCTTT.

This clonotype came up a few times. The chain couples TRBV6-1 to TRBJ2-7; no clear D. CDR3 length: 13 amino acids. The germline gives CDR1 MNHNS, CDR2 SASEGT. V lost 5 bases and J 3 bases, leaving 11 bases between the germline ends. The CDR3 DNA follows: TGTGCCAGCAGTTGGACCGACGGCTACGAGCAGTACTTC. Translating gives CASSWTDGYEQYF.

The chain joins TRBV5-4 to TRBJ2-3; 10 bases are shared with TRBD2. CDR1 is SGHNT, CDR2 YYREEE, per germline (reference sequence). Germline trimming cut 1 base from V and 3 bases from J; bases unmatched to any gene: 5. This CDR3 has 16 amino acids. CDR3: CASSLQRGGQTDTQYF. In DNA form, the CDR3 reads TGTGCCAGCAGCTTGCAGCGGGGGGGCCAAACAGATACGCAGTATTTT. Complete variable domain (other parts from reference TRBV5-4 and TRBJ2-3): ETGVTQSPTHLIKTRGQQVTLRCSSQSGHNTVSWYQQALGQGPQFIFQYYREEENGRGNFPPRFSGLQFPNYSSELNVNALELDDSALYLCASSLQRGGQTDTQYFGPGTRLTVL.

The chain carries TRBV29-1 and TRBJ1-5; D ambiguous. The CDR3 runs 12 residues. Germline V gene sequence: CDR1 SQVTM, CDR2 ANQGSEA. The CDR3 DNA is TGCATCGTGCCGAGCCCGGGGCAGCCCCAGCATTTT. It translates to CIVPSPGQPQHF.

This clonotype was recorded a few times. The chain joins TRBV7-9 to TRBJ2-3; D may be TRBD2 (5 bases). This CDR3 region has 13 residues. From germline, CDR1 is SEHNR and CDR2 FQNEAQ (reference sequence). Trimming stripped 7 bases from V and 3 bases from J, with 11 bases between. CDR3 protein: CASTWSGTDTQYF. The CDR3 DNA is TGTGCCAGCACCTGGAGCGGAACAGATACGCAGTATTTT.

This clonotype was counted ten times or more. The chain has TRBV5-4 and TRBJ2-5; 7 bases line up with TRBD2. V lost 4 bases, J lost 5 bases, and 11 bases stayed unmatched. Germline lookup yields CDR1 SGHNT and CDR2 YYREEE (reference sequence). The CDR3 runs 15 residues. The CDR3 loop is CASSTRLGEGETQYF. In DNA, the CDR3 is TGTGCCAGCAGCACCCGACTAGGGGAGGGGGAGACCCAGTACTTC.

The chain links TRBV30 to TRBJ1-5; no firm D call. Trimming cost V 0 bases and J 0 bases, with 12 bases left between them. This CDR3 has 16 amino acids. Germline-derived CDR1 and CDR2 are GTSNPN and SVGIG (reference sequence). CDR3 nucleotide sequence: TGTGCCTGGAGTGTACTGGCAGACCATAGCAATCAGCCCCAGCATTTT. Protein sequence: CAWSVLADHSNQPQHF.

The chain couples TRBV29-1 to TRBJ1-2; weak D call: TRBD1 (6 bases). From germline, CDR1 is SQVTM and CDR2 ANQGSEA. The CDR3 sequence is 15 residues long. Trimming shortened V by 7 bases and J by 8 bases, and 26 bases separated the two germline ends. This CDR3 is CSASFLGTPRGGYTF. In DNA form, the CDR3 reads TGCAGCGCCTCCTTTTTGGGGACACCGAGAGGAGGCTACACCTTC.

This clonotype has just a few counts. This chain joins TRBV20-1 and TRBJ1-6, with a weak D call TRBD1 (5 bases). CDR3 length equals 13 residues. Germline CDR1 is DFQATT and CDR2 is SNEGSKA (reference sequence). The V and J ends lost 6 bases and 7 bases respectively, with 13 bases between them. The CDR3 DNA reads TGCAGTGCCCCTTGGCAGGGAAATTCACCCCTCCACTTT. It yields the protein CSAPWQGNSPLHF.

This clonotype has a count of ten or more. CDR3 nucleotides: TGTGCCAGCTGTCGGACAGGGAGCTCCTACGAGCAGTACTTC. The encoded protein is CASCRTGSSYEQYF. This chain links TRBV6-1 with TRBJ2-7; 8 nucleotides align to TRBD1. The V segment lost 8 bases and the J segment 0 bases; nucleotides outside the gene matches: 6. CDR1 and CDR2 (germline): MNHNS, SASEGT. The CDR3 consists of 14 residues.

The chain combines TRBV5-1 with TRBJ1-1, with D possibly being TRBD1 (5 bases). The ends were cut back, 6 bases at V and 4 bases at J, with 28 bases in the middle. Germline assignment: CDR1 SGHRS and CDR2 YFSETQ. CDR3 length: 18 residues. CDR3 nucleotides: TGCGCCAGCACGGGACTCCCTGACCCACCTGGTGTAGGCACTGAAGCTTTCTTT. Translation gives CASTGLPDPPGVGTEAFF.

This clonotype has just one count. The chain joins TRBV20-1 to TRBJ2-5, with D possibly TRBD2 on 5 matching bases. Trimming took off 2 bases at V and 5 bases at J, with 15 bases between the two ends. This CDR3 region has 14 residues. Germline CDR1 reads DFQATT; CDR2 reads SNEGSKA (reference sequence). The chain's CDR3 is CSARFALGLETQYF. The CDR3, as DNA: TGCAGTGCTAGATTCGCACTAGGGTTGGAGACCCAGTACTTC.

In its sample, this clonotype was seen many times. V is TRBV7-9 and J is TRBJ1-2, with 9 positions matching TRBD1. V dropped 5 bases and J dropped 6; count of bases not matched to a gene: 7. The CDR3 sequence is 14 residues long. The germline gives CDR1 SEHNR, CDR2 FQNEAQ (reference sequence). The CDR3 DNA reads as TGTGCCAGCAGCCTCCGGGACAGGGAGGATGGCTACACCTTC. Amino acids: CASSLRDREDGYTF.

The rearrangement links TRBV29-1 to TRBJ2-5; 7 bases line up with TRBD1. This CDR3 has 14 amino acids. Germline V gene data show CDR1 as SQVTM and CDR2 as ANQGSEA. V was pared by 3 bases and J by 4 bases, with 8 bases of the junction left unmatched. The CDR3 DNA sequence: TGCAGCGTTGATATCGGGACAGATGGAGAGACCCAGTACTTC. Translating gives CSVDIGTDGETQYF. Full variable domain (missing parts from reference TRBV29-1 and TRBJ2-5): SAVISQKPSRDICQRGTSLTIQCQVDSQVTMMFWYRQQPGQSLTLIATANQGSEATYESGFVIDKFPISRPNLTFSTLTVSNMSPEDSSIYLCSVDIGTDGETQYFGPGTRLLVL.

The sample holds a few counts of this clonotype. The chain employs TRBV15 and TRBJ2-7, with a tentative D call TRBD2 (6 bases). Trimming took 1 base from V and 3 from J, leaving 16 bases between them. Germline V gives CDR1 LNHNV, CDR2 YYDKDF (reference sequence). This CDR3 spans 16 amino acids. The DNA for the CDR3 is TGTGCCACCAGCAGAGGGAGGGACCGATCAGTCTACGAGCAGTACTTC. Its translation is CATSRGRDRSVYEQYF. Based on the CDR3 plus reference TRBV15 and TRBJ2-7, the full variable domain is DAMVIQNPRYQVTQFGKPVTLSCSQTLNHNVMYWYQQKSSQAPKLLFHYYDKDFNNEADTPDNFQSRRPNTSFCFLDIRSPGLGDTAMYLCATSRGRDRSVYEQYFGPGTRLTVT.

This clonotype was detected many times. The chain employs TRBV20-1 and TRBJ2-3, with TRBD2 matching over 8 bases. Per the germline V gene, CDR1 is DFQATT and CDR2 is SNEGSKA (reference sequence). V shed 0 bases and J 4 bases; nucleotides not matched to a gene: 15. The CDR3 spans 18 residues. The CDR3 sequence: CSAREEWGVAGISDTQYF. In nucleotides, the CDR3 is TGCAGTGCTAGAGAAGAATGGGGGGTAGCGGGGATTTCAGATACGCAGTATTTT.

This clonotype was detected a few times. The chain couples TRBV7-9 to TRBJ2-7; 7 positions agree with TRBD1. The junction had 6 bases not matched to a gene; V was cut back by 5 bases and J by 5 bases. This CDR3 comprises 13 residues. Germline CDR1 is SEHNR and CDR2 is FQNEAQ (reference sequence). CDR3 amino acids: CASSRTGEDEQYF. DNA for the CDR3: TGTGCCAGCAGCCGGACAGGAGAGGACGAGCAGTACTTC.

The sample holds many counts of this clonotype. The CDR3 sequence: CASSLTVSVGSSNEQFF. The CDR3 nucleotides read TGCGCCAGCAGCTTGACGGTAAGCGTTGGGAGTTCCAATGAGCAGTTCTTC. The rearrangement uses TRBV5-1 and TRBJ2-1; tentative D call: TRBD2 (5 bases). V lost 1 base, J lost 6 bases, and 20 bases lay in between. The CDR3 length is 17 residues. Per the germline V gene, CDR1 is SGHRS and CDR2 is YFSETQ.

The chain carries TRBV9 and TRBJ1-2; 7 positions match TRBD1. This CDR3 region has 14 residues. The ends lost 4 bases at V and 8 bases at J; junction bases unmatched: 11. The V gene's germline CDR1 is SGDLS and CDR2 YYNGEE. The CDR3 nucleotides are TGTGCCAGCAGCCCTAGGACAGGTTGGAGGGGCTACACCTTC. Protein product: CASSPRTGWRGYTF.